Sequencing of this T cell receptor beta chain was carried out in a study of T cell responses to AZD1222 COVID-19 vaccine. General study results and limits: Baseline seropositives among AZD1222 recipients totaled only five or six. Spike-specific TCR breadth and depth both grew after two AZD1222 doses. Regions 160-218 and 743-854 held dominance among vaccine-associated CD4 TCRs, which spanned spike. Possibly, clonal diversity was underestimated; donors were largely white British and included more females.

To note about this clone: Its matching antigen is unknown.

The method was immunoSEQ multiplex PCR; TCRdb's version includes in-frame clones alone and lacks a portion of them. The table shows 120,000 or so clones, with 70% to 90% occurring only once. CDR1 is MGHRA, CDR2 YSYEKL, per germline. V was cut by 0 bases and J by 0 bases, with 18 bases left in between. CDR3 size: 19 residues. The chain uses TRBV4-1 and TRBJ1-5; D not resolved. This material consisted of peripheral blood, taken 28 days after the second AZD1222 dose. This clonotype was sampled from an adult who received the AZD1222 COVID-19 vaccine. CDR3 sequence: CASSQEDELWGYSNQPQHF. In DNA form, the CDR3 reads TGCGCCAGCAGCCAAGAGGACGAACTTTGGGGTTATAGCAATCAGCCCCAGCATTTT.